This TCR beta chain appears in the sequencing data of a study of PD-1 blockade in classical Hodgkin lymphoma. The assay was immunoSEQ multiplex PCR, and TCRdb's table has in-frame clones only and misses some. The table has around 31,000 clones, about 89% seen once; the top ten hold approximately 0.36%. Whole-study findings and limits: Possibly reflecting disease activity or prior therapy, repertoire differences have causes that remain undefined. Compared with healthy donors, newly diagnosed patients reportedly showed lower baseline TCR diversity.

Remarks on this clone: Its antigen is as yet unknown.

Sample time point: newly diagnosed, previously untreated cHL patient sample. The CD4+ T cells used were purified from thawed PBMCs through magnetic negative selection. A comparison was provided by newly diagnosed, untreated classical Hodgkin lymphoma PBMCs. The CDR3 has 15 amino acids. V was clipped by 5 bases and J by 3 bases, with 14 bases between them. The germline V gene has CDR1 MGHDK and CDR2 SYGVNS. This sequence was found in a human donor with classical Hodgkin lymphoma. Source material: CD4+ T cells from blood. This chain joins TRBV25-1 and TRBJ1-5; D might be TRBD1 (6 bases). CDR3 in DNA: TGTGCCAGCAGTAGTTCGGGGGGCCCCAATCAGCCCCAGCATTTT. It encodes CASSSSGGPNQPQHF. Complete variable domain (other parts from reference TRBV25-1 and TRBJ1-5): EADIYQTPRYLVIGTGKKITLECSQTMGHDKMYWYQQDPGMELHLIHYSYGVNSTEKGDLSSESTVSRIRTEHFPLTLESARPSHTSQYLCASSSSGGPNQPQHFGDGTRLSIL.